A single T cell receptor (beta chain) is shown here with its context. This entry belongs to a study of blood T cell repertoires in COVID-19. Study in general: T cells, B-cell-depleted T cells, or PBMCs provided the cDNA or gDNA that served as material.

The data were produced by immunoSEQ multiplex PCR, yet TCRdb's version contains in-frame clones alone and is incomplete. The table records roughly 160,000 clones, about 86% of them present only once. This CDR3 is 15 amino acids long. V was pared by 5 bases and J by 6 bases, with 17 bases between. Germline loops: CDR1 MDHEN, CDR2 SYDVKM. The TCR originated in a woman in her seventies with COVID-19, enrolled during active disease. Sequenced: peripheral blood. The chain joins TRBV28 to TRBJ1-5; weak D call: TRBD1 (6 bases). The CDR3 DNA reads as TGTGCCAGCAGTCTCCCCAGCGCAGGGGTTCAGCCCCAGCATTTT. This gives the protein CASSLPSAGVQPQHF.